This TCR beta chain was captured by sequencing in a study of T cell responses to AZD1222 COVID-19 vaccine. Overall study findings and caveats: Spike-wide vaccine-associated CD4 TCRs dominated at 160-218 and 743-854. Targets within unmutated variant regions were reportedly found for nearly half of spike-specific TCRs. In a largely white British group with more females than males, clonal diversity was possibly underestimated.

Clones were read by immunoSEQ multiplex PCR, and TCRdb kept only the in-frame ones, dropping some. The repertoire consists of 70,000 to 95,000 clones, with around nine tenths occurring once and the leading ten covering about 7.1%. Points on this clone: Its matching antigen is unknown.

The CDR3 sequence is 14 residues long. This clonotype was obtained from an adult who received the AZD1222 COVID-19 vaccine. This rearrangement joins TRBV12-2 to TRBJ2-7. TRBV12-2 is a pseudogene locus. The sequencing used peripheral blood, collected 28 days after the second AZD1222 dose. CDR3 nucleotide sequence: TGTGCAAGTCGCTTAGATATGTGGACCTACGAGCAGTACTTC. Translating it yields CASRLDMWTYEQYF.